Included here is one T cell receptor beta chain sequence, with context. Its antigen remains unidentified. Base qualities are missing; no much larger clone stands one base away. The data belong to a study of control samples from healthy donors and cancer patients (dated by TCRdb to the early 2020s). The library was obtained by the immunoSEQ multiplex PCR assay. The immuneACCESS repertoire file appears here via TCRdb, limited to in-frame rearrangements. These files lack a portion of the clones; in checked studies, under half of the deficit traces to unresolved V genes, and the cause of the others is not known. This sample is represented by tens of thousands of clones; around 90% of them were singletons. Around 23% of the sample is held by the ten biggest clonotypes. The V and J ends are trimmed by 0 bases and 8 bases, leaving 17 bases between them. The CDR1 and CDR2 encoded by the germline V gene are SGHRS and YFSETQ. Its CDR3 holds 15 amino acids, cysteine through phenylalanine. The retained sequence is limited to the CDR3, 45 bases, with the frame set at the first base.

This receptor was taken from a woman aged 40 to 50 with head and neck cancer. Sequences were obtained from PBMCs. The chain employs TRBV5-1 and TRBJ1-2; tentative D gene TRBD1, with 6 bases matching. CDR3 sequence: CASSLAWGQRTGYTF. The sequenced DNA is TGCGCCAGCAGCTTGGCGTGGGGACAAAGAACCGGCTACACCTTC.